This TCR beta chain was identified during a study of regulatory T cells in long-lasting Graves disease. Study-wide results and caveats: Only a small sample size was used, which may have cut accuracy.

Time point specified: newly diagnosed GD, antithyroid drugs for less than 3 months. Researchers made the TCR library from RNA that was extracted from PBMCs. The guidelines of the American Thyroid Association were the basis for diagnosing Graves' disease. Trimming shortened V by 3 bases and J by 2 bases, and 19 bases separated the two germline ends. Germline V gene lookup returns CDR1 SGDLS and CDR2 YYNGEE. The CDR3 covers 17 residues. This clonotype was counted only a few times. Its antigen is still unknown. iRepertoire HTBI primers and Arm-PCR of CDR3 regions built TCR beta libraries. MiXCR was run by TCRdb on the multiplex PCR reads, yielding one entry per CDR3 protein. The repertoire holds hundreds of thousands of distinct CDR3 sequences, with 16% as singletons. This sample was also put to use in a study of T cells in Graves' hyperthyroidism and ophthalmopathy. From that paper: Researchers ran a first-round RT-PCR on the TCR CDR3 using the HTBI primer set. With a median lead of approximately 6 months before onset, the model predicted ophthalmopathy.

The receptor was derived from a man aged 35 to 55 with Graves disease. This chain links TRBV9 with TRBJ2-3; D possibly uses TRBD1 or TRBD2 (5 bases each). The sample consisted of peripheral blood mononuclear cells (PBMCs), taken at new diagnosis, from a patient treated with antithyroid drugs. Written as DNA, the CDR3 is TGTGCCAGCAGCGCAGCGGCAGGGTTCCTAACCACAGATACGCAGTATTTT. It translates to CASSAAAGFLTTDTQYF.